The following is a T cell receptor (beta chain) sequence with its context. Its target is unknown. Germline values: CDR1 SGHRS, CDR2 YFSETQ. There are 15 residues in the CDR3. This record belongs to a study of monozygotic twins with inflammatory bowel disease. No DNA is given; TCRdb re-called the 5' RACE reads and lists each CDR3 protein once. The table lists approximately 400,000 distinct CDR3 sequences. Overall study findings and caveats: Relative to healthy twins, IBD patients had fewer clonotypes in common with others, a gap that was especially apparent with disease activity. The authors could not tell different T cell subtypes apart.

The receptor's source is a human donor with ulcerative colitis or Crohn's disease, or a healthy co-twin of an affected twin (not recorded which). J is TRBJ2-7 and V is TRBV5-1; there is no DNA to check the TCRdb D call of TRBD2. Sequenced sample: blood. This CDR3 reads CASSLEALDGHEQYF.